The table lists the clone carrying this T cell receptor (beta chain) with a few counts. What it binds is not known. The repertoire was sequenced with immunoSEQ multiplex PCR; TCRdb's copy has only in-frame clones and lacks some. This table has about 32,000 clones, roughly 79% appearing once. This sample was taken from a study of a mutant IDH1 vaccine in newly diagnosed glioma. General study points: Across multiple MHC alleles, around 92% of patients had vaccine-induced responses.

The ends were cut back, 8 bases at V and 3 bases at J, with 13 bases in the middle. Germline CDR1 is MNHNS and CDR2 is SASEGT. There are 13 residues in the CDR3. Stated time point: week 35, safety follow-up. One vaccine dose held 300 ug of mutant IDH1 20-mer peptide and came with topical imiquimod. This chain links TRBV6-1 with TRBJ1-1, with TRBD1 as a possible D gene (6 bases). The TCR was taken from a woman in her 30s with glioma. Some clones in this sample may be carry-over from other donors' samples. Source: PBMCs, taken from a glioma patient whose treatment included an IDH1 peptide vaccine. The CDR3 DNA reads TGTGCCAGCGAACTGGGGGGCTACACTGAAGCTTTCTTT. Its protein is CASELGGYTEAFF.